Listed below are T cell receptor beta chains from one sample, sequenced in a study of blood T cell repertoires in COVID-19. Clones were sequenced by immunoSEQ multiplex PCR, and TCRdb holds only the in-frame ones, with some missing. The table has some 160,000 clones, 75% to 85% seen once; the top ten hold roughly 4.2%. Sequencing was performed on peripheral blood. The receptors were gathered from a man aged 55 to 70 with acute or convalescent COVID-19. Both conserved end residues are part of each CDR3. The D gene is left open where the match is weak. Clone size is not always given. Where it is, it says once, few, many or a class for expanded clones.

v_gene,d_gene,j_gene,abundance,CDR3nt,CDR3aa
TRBV29-1,NA,TRBJ2-7,NA,TGCAGCGTTGCCGGCGGTCGGCTTGCGGTAGCTGATTCCTACGAGCAGTACTTC,CSVAGGRLAVADSYEQYF
TRBV3-1/TRBV3-2,TRBD1,TRBJ1-2,few,TGTGCCAGCAGCCCTCCCGGGACAGGGGGGGTAGGCTACACCTTC,CASSPPGTGGVGYTF
TRBV6-5,TRBD1,TRBJ2-7,few,TGTGCCAGCACCCGGACAGGGGAAGGAGGCGAGCAGTACTTC,CASTRTGEGGEQYF
TRBV10-1,TRBD2,TRBJ2-2,NA,TGCGCCAGCAGTGAACGAGCGGGAGTATCCGGGGAGCTGTTTTTT,CASSERAGVSGELFF
TRBV20-1,NA,TRBJ2-2,few,TGCAGTGCTCTAAACACCGGGGAGCTGTTTTTT,CSALNTGELFF
TRBV11-2,TRBD2,TRBJ2-1,NA,TGTGCCAGCAGCGCCGGCTCTAGCGGGAGCTATGAGCAGTTCTTC,CASSAGSSGSYEQFF
TRBV5-6,TRBD2,TRBJ2-1,few,TGTGCCAGCAGCTTGGAGACTAGCGGGTACCTCACCTACAATGAGCAGTTCTTC,CASSLETSGYLTYNEQFF
TRBV2,TRBD1,TRBJ1-3,many,TGTGCCAGCAGTGAGAGGGACAGCTCTGGAAACACCATATATTTT,CASSERDSSGNTIYF
TRBV12-3/TRBV12-4,NA,TRBJ1-4,NA,TGTGCCAGCAGAACCCCGGGGGGTGGTGTGTTTTTT,CASRTPGGGVFF
TRBV7-8,NA,TRBJ2-3,few,TGTGCCAGCAGCTTAGCAGTCGACTTAAGCACAGATACGCAGTATTTT,CASSLAVDLSTDTQYF
TRBV27,TRBD2,TRBJ2-7,NA,TGTGCCAGCAGTTTTGGGGAGGGCGAGCAGTACTTC,CASSFGEGEQYF
TRBV6-1,NA,TRBJ2-7,few,TGTGCCAGCAGTGAGGGAACAGGGCGGGGGTACGAGCAGTACTTC,CASSEGTGRGYEQYF
TRBV5-1,TRBD1,TRBJ2-2,NA,TGCGCCAGCAGGAAACAGGGGGACACCGGGGAGCTGTTTTTT,CASRKQGDTGELFF
TRBV12-3/TRBV12-4,TRBD1,TRBJ2-7,NA,TGTGCCAGCAGCCTCTGGACAGGGTACGAGCAGTACTTC,CASSLWTGYEQYF
TRBV7-9,TRBD2,TRBJ2-5,NA,TGTGCCAGCAGCTCCGGACTAGCGGGAATCGAGACCCAGTACTTC,CASSSGLAGIETQYF
TRBV6-5,NA,TRBJ1-3,NA,TGTGCCAGCAGGGATTCAGGGGCCGGAAACACCATATATTTT,CASRDSGAGNTIYF
TRBV7-2,TRBD2,TRBJ2-1,once,TGTGCCAGCAGCTTAAGAGCGGGAGGGCCTGAGGAGCAGTTCTTC,CASSLRAGGPEEQFF
TRBV3-1/TRBV3-2,TRBD2,TRBJ2-1,once,TGTGCCAGCAGCCAAGTGGGACTAGAGAATGAGCAGTTCTTC,CASSQVGLENEQFF